The 15 T cell receptor beta chains listed next were all sequenced from one sample in a study of T-cell memory formation after mild COVID-19. MiXCR, applied by TCRdb to the 5' RACE reads, yields one record per CDR3 protein. Found here are 350,000 to 550,000 distinct CDR3 sequences, over 15% of them singletons; the top ten hold 20% to 25%. The sequenced sample consisted of PBMCs or a T cell subset sorted from them (not recorded which). Receptors were obtained from a man between 18 and 29 years old who had mild COVID-19 (a few samples of this study predate the infection). Cell type and time point are not known.

This rearrangement joins TRBV5-6 to TRBJ2-4; D assignment may be TRBD1 or TRBD2 (5 bases each). Germline lookup yields CDR1 SGHDT and CDR2 YYEEEE. The germline V and J ends were trimmed by 4 bases and 7 bases, with 21 bases remaining between them. CDR3 length: 16 amino acids. The CDR3 DNA reads as TGTGCCAGCAGCCACGCTCGGGACGTAGTTCTGAACATTCAGTACTTC. Protein product: CASSHARDVVLNIQYF.

The V and J genes are TRBV5-1 and TRBJ2-5, with unresolved D. Germline CDR1 and CDR2: SGHRS and YFSETQ. The CDR3 has 15 residues. Trimming took 4 bases from V and 5 from J, leaving 18 bases between them. The CDR3 loop is CASSPRTFSRETQYF. CDR3 nucleotide sequence: TGCGCCAGCAGCCCCAGGACCTTCTCGAGGGAGACCCAGTACTTC.

In its sample, this clonotype was seen a few times. V gene TRBV7-2 combines with J gene TRBJ2-1; 8 bases are a match to TRBD2. Germline V gene data show CDR1 as SGHTA and CDR2 as FQGNSA. The CDR3 is 14 amino acids. Trimming removed 1 base from V and 9 bases from J; junction bases left unmatched: 5. CDR3 sequence reads: CASSLGGGRGEQFF. The CDR3 DNA is TGTGCCAGCAGCTTAGGCGGGGGGCGAGGTGAGCAGTTCTTC.

This clonotype came up a few times. The chain joins TRBV5-1 to TRBJ2-5; 9 bases line up with TRBD2. The CDR3 consists of 18 residues. The germline V gene has CDR1 SGHRS and CDR2 YFSETQ. With 7 bases clipped from V and 2 bases from J, the junction kept 18 bases outside the gene matches. DNA for the CDR3: TGCGCCAGCGACTGGGGGGCGCTAGCGGGGATTCATCAAGAGACCCAGTACTTC. This codes for CASDWGALAGIHQETQYF.

The rearrangement links TRBV5-6 to TRBJ1-1; no reliable D call. The CDR3 is 12 residues long. Trimming shortened V by 2 bases and J by 7 bases, and 9 bases separated the two germline ends. Germline V lookup: CDR1 SGHDT, CDR2 YYEEEE. CDR3: CASSLGLDEAFF. Here the CDR3 DNA reads TGTGCCAGCAGCTTAGGTCTGGATGAAGCTTTCTTT.

This clonotype was observed a handful of times. The V gene is TRBV6-5, the J gene TRBJ1-1; D is unclear. Trimming took off 2 bases at V and 11 bases at J, with 9 bases between the two ends. Germline loops: CDR1 MNHEY, CDR2 SVGAGI. This CDR3 comprises 11 residues. As DNA, the CDR3 is TGTGCCAGCAGTTACCTGGATGCGGCTTTCTTT. Its protein is CASSYLDAAFF.

This clonotype was observed a few times. This chain joins TRBV2 and TRBJ2-1; 10 positions agree with TRBD1. With V trimmed by 3 bases and J by 7 bases, 6 bases remained unmatched. The CDR3 length is 15 residues. CDR1 and CDR2 from the germline V gene are SNHLY and FYNNEI. The CDR3 DNA sequence: TGTGCCAGCAGTGACGACAGGGGGCTTGGTAATGAGCAGTTCTTC. Protein: CASSDDRGLGNEQFF. The entire variable domain, with the rest obtained from reference TRBV2 and TRBJ2-1, is as follows: EPEVTQTPSHQVTQMGQEVILRCVPISNHLYFYWYRQILGQKVEFLVSFYNNEISEKSEIFDDQFSVERPDGSNFTLKIRSTKLEDSAMYFCASSDDRGLGNEQFFGPGTRLTVL.

The chain uses TRBV3-1 and TRBJ2-5; 10 nucleotides agree with TRBD2. Germline V lookup: CDR1 LGHDT, CDR2 YNNKEL (reference sequence). The CDR3 sequence is 18 residues long. Germline trimming cut 3 bases from V and 1 base from J; bases unmatched to any gene: 11. The CDR3 region has the DNA TGTGCCAGCAGCCACGGACTCTCTAGCGGGGGCCCCCAAGAGACCCAGTACTTC. This encodes CASSHGLSSGGPQETQYF.

This clonotype has a handful of counts. V usage is TRBV4-3 and J usage is TRBJ2-3; 7 nucleotides agree with TRBD1. J was trimmed by 4 bases and V by 4 bases; bases with no gene match: 14. The CDR3 length is 17 residues. CDR1 and CDR2 (germline): LGHNA, YSLEER. CDR3 sequence reads: CASSLRQGGFRADTQYF. Written as DNA, the CDR3 is TGCGCCAGCAGCCTTCGACAGGGTGGATTTCGGGCAGATACGCAGTATTTT.

The chain uses TRBV7-2 and TRBJ1-2; possibly TRBD1 for D (5 bases). V shed 1 base and J shed 2 bases, with 11 bases lying between them. Germline V CDR1 and CDR2: SGHTA, FQGNSA. This CDR3 comprises 15 residues. The CDR3, as DNA: TGTGCCAGCAGCTTAGACGGCAGGGAGAACTATGGCTACACCTTC. Protein product: CASSLDGRENYGYTF.

The chain combines TRBV5-5 with TRBJ2-2; a possible D gene is TRBD1 (6 bases). CDR3 length: 16 amino acids. Germline CDR1 reads SGHKS; CDR2 reads YYEKEE (reference sequence). With 2 bases removed from V and 4 bases from J, the gap between germline ends came to 15 bases. CDR3 region: CASSLTGRVITGELFF. The CDR3, as DNA: TGTGCCAGCAGCTTAACAGGGAGAGTTATCACCGGGGAGCTGTTTTTT.

The chain has TRBV6-5 and TRBJ2-1; D is undetermined. CDR3 size: 13 residues. V lost 2 bases and J lost 13, with 15 bases in between. Germline CDR1 reads MNHEY; CDR2 reads SVGAGI. The CDR3: CASSYGDFNFQFF. The DNA of the CDR3 is TGTGCCAGCAGTTACGGGGATTTTAATTTCCAGTTCTTC.

This clonotype has ten or more counts. The J gene is TRBJ2-3, the V gene TRBV7-9; 8 bases agree with TRBD1. V was pared by 2 bases and J by 0 bases, with 7 bases of the junction left unmatched. Germline CDR1 reads SEHNR; CDR2 reads FQNEAQ (reference sequence). This CDR3 is 17 amino acids long. CDR3 amino acids: CASSLIPRGRSTDTQYF. DNA for the CDR3: TGTGCCAGCAGCTTAATACCCAGGGGGCGAAGCACAGATACGCAGTATTTT. Supplemented by reference TRBV7-9 and TRBJ2-3, the full variable domain reads DTGVSQNPRHKITKRGQNVTFRCDPISEHNRLYWYRQTLGQGPEFLTYFQNEAQLEKSRLLSDRFSAERPKGSFSTLEIQRTEQGDSAMYLCASSLIPRGRSTDTQYFGPGTRLTVL.

This clonotype was counted only a few times. The CDR3, as DNA: TGTGCCAGCATTAGGAGCCAGGCTAACACTGAAGCTTTCTTT. As protein: CASIRSQANTEAFF. The genes are TRBV6-5 and TRBJ1-1, with D unclear. Per germline, CDR1 MNHEY and CDR2 SVGAGI. V was trimmed by 7 bases and J by 2 bases, leaving 14 bases between them. CDR3 size: 14 residues.

The chain recombines TRBV5-1 with TRBJ1-1; D is undetermined. The CDR3 consists of 14 residues. The V and J ends lost 0 bases and 3 bases respectively, with 9 bases between them. Germline CDR1 is SGHRS and CDR2 is YFSETQ. This CDR3 reads CASSLAGLDTEAFF. The CDR3 DNA follows: TGCGCCAGCAGCTTGGCGGGTTTGGACACTGAAGCTTTCTTT.